A selection of T cell receptor beta chains follows, all from one sample in a study of cytomegalovirus exposure and HLA in healthy donors. Sequencing was performed with immunoSEQ multiplex PCR; in TCRdb, only in-frame clones are kept and a portion is missing. The table shows around 260,000 clones, with around 91% occurring only once. The sample taken for sequencing was PBMCs. These receptors originate from a woman in her twenties or thirties in good health and CMV-seronegative. The CDR3 runs from the conserved cysteine through the conserved F or W. The D gene is left open where the match is weak. Where a row states a size, it is once, few, many or the class of an expanded clone; other rows omit it.

D | J | V | size | CDR3 | DNA
TRBD1 | TRBJ1-2 | TRBV5-4 | NA | CASSAGQATYGYTF | TGTGCCAGCAGCGCCGGACAGGCTACCTATGGCTACACCTTC
TRBD2 | TRBJ2-1 | TRBV7-3 | NA | CASSILAGDNEQFF | TGTGCCAGCAGCATACTAGCGGGAGACAATGAGCAGTTCTTC
NA | TRBJ1-2 | TRBV25-1 | few | CASSGREHGYTF | TGTGCCAGCAGTGGCCGGGAGCACGGCTACACCTTC
NA | TRBJ2-5 | TRBV5-6 | NA | CASSFMTEGGETQYF | TGTGCCAGCAGCTTTATGACGGAGGGTGGAGAGACCCAGTACTTC
TRBD1 | TRBJ1-3 | TRBV27 | NA | CASSKSTGGTGNTIYF | TGTGCCAGCAGTAAATCCACAGGGGGCACTGGAAACACCATATATTTT
NA | TRBJ2-1 | TRBV27 | NA | CASSLSGRNEQFF | TGTGCCAGCAGTCTCAGTGGGAGGAATGAGCAGTTCTTC
TRBD1 | TRBJ2-7 | TRBV19 | once | CASSTLRTGGEYEQYF | TGTGCCAGTAGTACCCTTCGGACAGGGGGCGAGTACGAGCAGTACTTC
NA | TRBJ2-7 | TRBV7-2 | NA | CASSLGRLAYEQYF | TGTGCCAGCAGCTTAGGTCGGCTAGCGTACGAGCAGTACTTC
NA | TRBJ2-1 | TRBV27 | NA | CASSLLGEHEQFF | TGTGCCAGCAGTTTATTGGGGGAGCATGAGCAGTTCTTC
NA | TRBJ2-7 | TRBV14 | NA | CASSQGTYYEQYF | TGTGCCAGCAGCCAAGGTACCTACTACGAGCAGTACTTC
NA | TRBJ2-7 | TRBV2 | NA | CASRDSTQDYEQYF | TGTGCCAGCCGGGACTCTACGCAAGACTACGAGCAGTACTTC
TRBD1 | TRBJ2-7 | TRBV5-1 | NA | CASSLTPGQGKYEQYF | TGCGCCAGCAGCTTGACTCCGGGACAGGGGAAGTACGAGCAGTACTTC
NA | TRBJ2-1 | TRBV9 | NA | CASSVGLGRDNEQFF | TGTGCCAGCAGCGTAGGACTGGGAAGAGACAATGAGCAGTTCTTC
NA | TRBJ1-3 | TRBV29-1 | NA | CSGRTDGNTIYF | TGCAGCGGAAGGACTGATGGAAACACCATATATTTT
NA | TRBJ2-7 | TRBV7-9 | NA | CASSSGVGVVYEQYF | TGTGCCAGCAGCTCTGGGGTGGGAGTAGTGTACGAGCAGTACTTC
TRBD1 | TRBJ2-7 | TRBV28 | few | CASSLRTGDNYEQYF | TGTGCCAGCAGTTTACGGACAGGGGATAACTACGAGCAGTACTTC
TRBD2 | TRBJ2-3 | TRBV7-9 | NA | CASSLGLAGATDTQYF | TGTGCCAGCAGCTTAGGACTAGCGGGAGCAACAGATACGCAGTATTTT
TRBD2 | TRBJ2-1 | TRBV4-1 | NA | CASSQVGTSGHNEQFF | TGCGCCAGCAGCCAAGTGGGGACTAGCGGGCACAATGAGCAGTTCTTC
NA | TRBJ2-7 | TRBV5-1 | few | CASSDTGWEQYF | TGCGCCAGCAGCGACACGGGTTGGGAGCAGTACTTC